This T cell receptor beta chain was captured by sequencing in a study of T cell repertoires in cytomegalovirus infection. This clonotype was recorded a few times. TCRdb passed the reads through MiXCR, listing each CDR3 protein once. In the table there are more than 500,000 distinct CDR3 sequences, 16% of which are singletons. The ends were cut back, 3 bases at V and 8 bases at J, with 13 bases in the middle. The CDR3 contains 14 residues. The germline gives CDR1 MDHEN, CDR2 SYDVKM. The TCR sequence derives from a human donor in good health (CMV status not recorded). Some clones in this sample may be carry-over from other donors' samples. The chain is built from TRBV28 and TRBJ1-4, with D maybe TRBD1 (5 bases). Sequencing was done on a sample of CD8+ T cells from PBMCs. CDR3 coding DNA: TGTGCCAGCAGTTTTGTAAGCAGGGCGGAAAAACTGTTTTTT. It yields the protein CASSFVSRAEKLFF.